This T cell receptor (beta chain) was sequenced in a study of T cell repertoires in cytomegalovirus infection. A few counts support this clonotype. A single record per CDR3 protein comes from TCRdb applying MiXCR to the reads. The table includes roughly 190,000 distinct CDR3 sequences, approximately 9.6% detected once. Trimming removed 4 bases from V and 2 bases from J, with 11 bases in between. Per the germline V gene, CDR1 is GTSNPN and CDR2 is SVGIG (reference sequence). The length of the CDR3 is 13 residues. Sequenced sample: PBMCs. This TCR was sampled from a human donor in good health (CMV status not recorded). Some clones in this sample may be carry-over from other donors' samples. V gene TRBV30 combines with J gene TRBJ1-1; TRBD1 is a possible D gene (5 bases). This CDR3 reads CAWIGAVNTEAFF. The CDR3 coding sequence is TGTGCCTGGATTGGGGCAGTAAACACTGAAGCTTTCTTT. Looking up the rest from reference TRBV30 and TRBJ1-1 gives the full variable domain: SQTIHQWPATLVQPVGSPLSLECTVEGTSNPNLYWYRQAAGRGLQLLFYSVGIGQISSEVPQNLSASRPQDRQFILSSKKLLLSDSGFYLCAWIGAVNTEAFFGQGTRLTVV.